This TCR beta chain was captured in a study of cytomegalovirus exposure and HLA in healthy donors. The PCR used 60 Vbeta and 13 Jbeta primers. Libraries were prepared by immunoSEQ multiplex PCR; TCRdb keeps only in-frame clonotypes and omits some of them. The sample includes hundreds of thousands of clones, 70% to 90% of them seen just once. The V gene lost 7 bases and the J gene lost 2 bases, with 16 bases spanning the gap. CDR3 length equals 15 residues. Germline CDR1 reads WNHNN; CDR2 reads SYGVQD (reference sequence). Points on this clone: Its antigen is as yet unknown.

Overall study results and limits: For TCR beta chains, V- and J-gene trimming was later linked to a missense DCLRE1C variant.

The sequencing sample was made of PBMCs. The sequence came from a girl aged 2-10 years in good health and CMV-seronegative. This chain links TRBV10-1 with TRBJ2-3, with D possibly matching TRBD1 (6 bases). The CDR3 sequence: CASNSGVIVTDTQYF. CDR3 DNA: TGCGCCAGCAATTCAGGGGTAATAGTCACAGATACGCAGTATTTT.